This T cell receptor beta chain was observed in a study of T cell responses to AZD1222 COVID-19 vaccine. Germline CDR1 reads MDHEN; CDR2 reads SYDVKM. The CDR3 is 12 residues long. V was shortened by 2 bases and J by 13 bases, with 9 bases between the two germline ends. Using immunoSEQ multiplex PCR, the repertoire was profiled, and TCRdb retains in-frame clones only, with some absent. The sample contains 150,000 to 200,000 clones, 92% of which appear only once. The material was peripheral blood, obtained 28 days after the second AZD1222 dose. The chain carries TRBV28 and TRBJ1-6; D perhaps matches TRBD1 (6 bases). The TCR comes from an adult who received the AZD1222 COVID-19 vaccine. The CDR3 region has the DNA TGTGCCAGCAGTTTAGACAGGAGTCCCCTCCACTTT. Protein product: CASSLDRSPLHF.